The 18 T cell receptor beta chains presented below share a single source sample, sequenced in a study of cytomegalovirus exposure and HLA in healthy donors. The PCR contained 60 Vbeta and 13 Jbeta primers. Assay used: immunoSEQ multiplex PCR; TCRdb lists only in-frame clones, some missing. The sample holds roughly 200,000 clones, around 77% seen once. The specimen sequenced was PBMCs. Every receptor here comes from a woman in her 30s in good health and CMV-seronegative.

Concerning this clone itself: A read error may account for a junction end that differs from germline. The chain carries TRBV18 and TRBJ2-7; 11 nucleotides align to TRBD1. The CDR3 covers 13 residues. Germline assignment: CDR1 KGHSH and CDR2 LQKENI. Written as DNA, the CDR3 is TGTGCCAGCTCACCAAGGGGACAGGGGGAGATGGGCTTC. Translating gives CASSPRGQGEMGF.

This clone occurred a few times. J is TRBJ1-1 and V is TRBV5-5; D is perhaps TRBD1 (5 bases). V was clipped by 0 bases and J by 6 bases, with 9 bases between them. The V gene's germline CDR1 is SGHKS and CDR2 YYEKEE (reference sequence). The CDR3 spans 13 residues. CDR3 nucleotides: TGTGCCAGCAGCTTGGCTGCGGGGGCTGAAGCTTTCTTT. Protein sequence: CASSLAAGAEAFF.

This clone was recorded only once. At one end, the junction sequence differs from germline, possibly due to a read error. This chain uses TRBV5-1 with TRBJ1-3, with D perhaps TRBD1 (6 bases). The CDR3 consists of 15 residues. Germline V lookup: CDR1 SGHRS, CDR2 YFSETQ. The CDR3 loop is CASSNPGGSGSTIYF. CDR3 nucleotides: TGCGCCAGCAGCAATCCGGGGGGCTCTGGAAGCACCATATATTTT.

The chain couples TRBV7-2 to TRBJ1-5, with 10 bases identical to TRBD1. This CDR3 contains 16 residues. V gave up 1 base and J gave up 1 base; unmatched junction bases: 1. Germline loops: CDR1 SGHTA, CDR2 FQGNSA. CDR3 sequence: CASSLETGGSNQPQHF. For the CDR3, the DNA is TGTGCCAGCAGCTTAGAGACAGGGGGCAGCAATCAGCCCCAGCATTTT.

CDR3 residues: CASSQDYPRNNEQFF. The CDR3 coding sequence is TGTGCCAGCAGCCAAGATTACCCTAGAAACAATGAGCAGTTCTTC. The gene calls are TRBV4-2 and TRBJ2-1; D remains unclear. Trimming shortened V by 0 bases and J by 5 bases, and 11 bases separated the two germline ends. The CDR3 is 15 residues long. Germline V gives CDR1 LGHNA, CDR2 YNFKEQ.

V gene TRBV5-1 combines with J gene TRBJ1-2; TRBD1 matches at 8 bases. The CDR3 consists of 14 residues. Germline loops: CDR1 SGHRS, CDR2 YFSETQ. J lost 3 bases, V lost 0 bases, and 1 base had no gene match. This CDR3 reads CASSLETGDYGYTF. Written as DNA, the CDR3 is TGCGCCAGCAGCTTGGAGACAGGGGACTATGGCTACACCTTC.

The chain is built from TRBV6-5 and TRBJ1-4; unclear D gene. This CDR3 comprises 13 residues. CDR1 is MNHEY and CDR2 is SVGAGI in the germline V gene. V lost 0 bases and J 7 bases, leaving 6 bases between the germline ends. The CDR3 loop reads CASSYSRSEKLFF. The CDR3, as DNA: TGTGCCAGCAGTTACTCGAGATCTGAAAAACTGTTTTTT.

The rearrangement links TRBV6-5 to TRBJ1-6; D perhaps matches TRBD1 (5 bases). Per germline, CDR1 MNHEY and CDR2 SVGAGI. The V and J ends lost 5 bases and 7 bases respectively, with 15 bases between them. This CDR3 comprises 15 residues. In nucleotides, the CDR3 is TGTGCCAGCAGTCTTCAGGGCCGATCCAATTCACCCCTCCACTTT. This codes for CASSLQGRSNSPLHF.

The J gene is TRBJ2-5, the V gene TRBV21-1; TRBD1 is the table's D call, not checked against the DNA. TRBV21-1 is a listed pseudogene. The CDR3 runs 15 residues. This CDR3 is CASSRSLGPQETQYF. Here the CDR3 DNA reads TGTGCCAGCAGCAGGTCCCTGGGGCCGCAAGAGACCCAGTACTTC.

The chain is built from TRBV4-1 and TRBJ1-3, with D possibly TRBD1 on 6 matching bases. Germline V gene sequence: CDR1 MGHRA, CDR2 YSYEKL. The CDR3 has 16 residues. The V end was cut by 1 base, the J end by 3 bases, with 13 bases between. CDR3 DNA sequence: TGCGCCAGCAGCCAAGGTCTGGGGGCCGGTGGAAACACCATATATTTT. Translation gives CASSQGLGAGGNTIYF.

The chain employs TRBV2 and TRBJ1-1; TRBD1 matches 7 bases. The length of the CDR3 is 16 residues. Germline V gives CDR1 SNHLY, CDR2 FYNNEI. Losses at the gene ends were 3 bases for V and 0 bases for J; bases not matched to a gene: 7. The CDR3 coding sequence is TGTGCCAGCAGTGATAAGACAGGGACTTTGAACACTGAAGCTTTCTTT. This gives the protein CASSDKTGTLNTEAFF.

The chain couples TRBV18 to TRBJ2-5; 9 bases line up with TRBD1. Germline assignment: CDR1 KGHSH and CDR2 LQKENI. The trim removed 2 bases at V and 5 bases at J, leaving 0 bases unmatched. The CDR3 is made up of 13 amino acids. The CDR3 sequence is CASSPGTGETQYF. In DNA, the CDR3 is TGTGCCAGCTCACCAGGGACAGGGGAGACCCAGTACTTC.

The chain combines TRBV9 with TRBJ2-7; perhaps TRBD2 as D (5 bases). The CDR3 spans 15 residues. The ends were cut back, 4 bases at V and 3 bases at J, with 17 bases in the middle. The V gene's germline CDR1 is SGDLS and CDR2 YYNGEE. CDR3 nucleotide sequence: TGTGCCAGCAGCTCAACTGATGACTACCTCTACGAGCAGTACTTC. This sequence encodes CASSSTDDYLYEQYF.

This chain connects TRBV5-1 to TRBJ2-5, with TRBD2 matching over 7 bases. J was trimmed by 4 bases and V by 7 bases; bases with no gene match: 13. CDR1 is SGHRS and CDR2 is YFSETQ in the germline V gene. The CDR3 spans 15 residues. The CDR3 here is CASAVSPGGRETQYF. The CDR3 DNA sequence: TGCGCCAGCGCCGTTTCCCCGGGAGGACGAGAGACCCAGTACTTC.

The CDR3 is CSAPSVTEAFF. The CDR3 DNA follows: TGCAGTGCGCCCTCGGTCACTGAAGCTTTCTTT. This chain uses TRBV20-1 with TRBJ1-1; D unclear. CDR1 and CDR2 (germline): DFQATT, SNEGSKA (reference sequence). The CDR3 length is 11 residues. Trimming left V 6 bases short and J 4 bases short, with 9 bases between.

The V gene is TRBV28, the J gene TRBJ1-4, with 8 bases that match TRBD1. CDR1 and CDR2 from the germline V gene are MDHEN and SYDVKM. Germline trimming cut 6 bases from V and 7 bases from J; bases unmatched to any gene: 7. The CDR3 contains 14 residues. The CDR3 is CASRLTGEGEKLFF. As DNA, the CDR3 is TGTGCCAGCAGATTGACAGGGGAGGGTGAAAAACTGTTTTTT.

The chain combines TRBV4-2 with TRBJ1-6; D is unclear. The CDR3 length is 15 residues. V was clipped by 1 base and J by 7 bases, with 11 bases between them. Germline V CDR1 and CDR2: LGHNA, YNFKEQ. The chain's CDR3 is CASSQGQAENSPLHF. The CDR3 DNA sequence: TGTGCCAGCAGCCAAGGCCAGGCAGAGAATTCACCCCTCCACTTT.

The genes are TRBV28 and TRBJ1-5, with D unresolved. Trimming stripped 4 bases from V and 5 bases from J, with 9 bases between. Germline V CDR1 and CDR2: MDHEN, SYDVKM. The CDR3 loop spans 13 amino acids. This CDR3 reads CASSSLRDQPQHF. The CDR3 DNA reads TGTGCCAGCAGTTCTCTCCGGGATCAGCCCCAGCATTTT.